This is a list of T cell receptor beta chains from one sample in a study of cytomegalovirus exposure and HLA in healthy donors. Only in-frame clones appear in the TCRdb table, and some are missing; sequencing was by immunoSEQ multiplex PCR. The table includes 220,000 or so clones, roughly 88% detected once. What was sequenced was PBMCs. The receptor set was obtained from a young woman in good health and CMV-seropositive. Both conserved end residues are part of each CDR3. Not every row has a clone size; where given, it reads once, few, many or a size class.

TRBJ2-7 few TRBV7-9 CASSGDVSYEQYF
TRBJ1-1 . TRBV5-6 CASSLTGWITEAFF
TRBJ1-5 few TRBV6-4 CASSEVTPNQPQHF
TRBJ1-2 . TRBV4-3 CASSQEWSGASYGYTF
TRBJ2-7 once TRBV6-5 CASSYWGVGDEQYF
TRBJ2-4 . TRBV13 CASSSRQLAKNIQYF
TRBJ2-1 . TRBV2 CASSERLAGGNEQFF
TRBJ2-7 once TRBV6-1 CASSEPPGQGANEQYF
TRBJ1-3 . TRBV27 CASSARGYSGNTIYF
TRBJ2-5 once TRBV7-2 CASSTGGPETQYF
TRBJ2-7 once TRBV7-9 CASSLGPAGGNEQYF
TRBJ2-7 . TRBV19 CASSIGGNAYEQYF
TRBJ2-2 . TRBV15 CATSFRGNAGELFF
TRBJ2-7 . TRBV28 CASSSRDRVWDEQYF
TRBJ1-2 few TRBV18 CASSPLGGDYGYTF
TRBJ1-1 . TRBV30 CAWSVLGTGNTEAFF
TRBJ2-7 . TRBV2 CASSGGGENYEQYF
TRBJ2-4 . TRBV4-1 CATLSRGRASGNIQYF
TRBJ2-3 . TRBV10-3 CAISVVSGVSTDTQYF
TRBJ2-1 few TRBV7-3 CASSLAGVNNEQFF
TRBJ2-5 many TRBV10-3 CAISPLDRRVETQYF
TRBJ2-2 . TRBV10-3 CASRPLLTNTGELFF
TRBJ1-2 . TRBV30 CAWSLNRGTGGYTF
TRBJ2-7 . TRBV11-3 CASSSLYEQYF
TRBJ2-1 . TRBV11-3 CASSWGDRDYNEQFF
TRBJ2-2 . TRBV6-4 CASSDSGTSMTGELFF
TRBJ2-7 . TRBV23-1 CASSHRASSYEQYF
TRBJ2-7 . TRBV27 CASSLSGEGTYEQYF
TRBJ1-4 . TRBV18 CASSPPVEQGEKLFF
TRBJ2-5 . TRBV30 CAWSVRPRGETQYF
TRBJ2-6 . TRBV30 CAWTGSSGANVLTF
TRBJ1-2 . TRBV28 CASTQGVANYGYTF
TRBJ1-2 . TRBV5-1 CASSPGPSLSYGYTF
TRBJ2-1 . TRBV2 CASIAASLHEQFF
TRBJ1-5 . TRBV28 CASSWAGQENQPQHF
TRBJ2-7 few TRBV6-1 CASVDGTYEQYF
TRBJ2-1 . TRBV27 CASKGLAGYGEQFF
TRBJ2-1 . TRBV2 CASSEGSGRNEQFF
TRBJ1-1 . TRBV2 CASSQQGASDEAFF
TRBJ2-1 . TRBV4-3 CASSPGLPRDEQFF
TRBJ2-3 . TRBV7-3 CASSASGGGTDTQYF
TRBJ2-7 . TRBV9 CASSAGHSKQYEQYF
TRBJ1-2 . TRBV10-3 CAIKTGANYGYTF
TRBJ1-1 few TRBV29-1 CSVGWSSPNTEAFF
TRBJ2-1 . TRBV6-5 CASSYLTLAGDNRPFF
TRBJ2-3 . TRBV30 CAWTSGDTDTQYF